Following are 21 T cell receptor beta chains from one sample sequenced in a study of blood T cell repertoires in COVID-19 (TCRdb year 2020). The library was generated by the immunoSEQ multiplex PCR assay. Here the immuneACCESS table is served through TCRdb, limited to in-frame sequences with V and J called. Missing clones are a known gap in these copies; in checked studies unresolved V genes cover under half, and the rest lacks a known reason. The table for this sample lists under 200,000 clones; around 83% of them were counted only once. Around 20% of the sample goes to the ten largest clones. The specimen was peripheral blood. All receptors come from an older woman who had recovered from COVID-19.

The rearrangement links TRBV7-3 to TRBJ1-2, with TRBD1 identical over 7 bases. Losses at the gene ends were 4 bases for V and 4 bases for J; bases not matched to a gene: 6. This CDR3 is built from 14 residues. Per germline, CDR1 SGHTA and CDR2 FQGTGA. The CDR3 bases are TGTGCCAGCAGCTCACAGGGGCTCCCCTATGGCTACACCTTC. Amino acids: CASSSQGLPYGYTF.

The gene calls are TRBV28 and TRBJ1-2, with D uncertain. The V end was cut by 6 bases, the J end by 3 bases, with 11 bases between. The V gene's germline CDR1 is MDHEN and CDR2 SYDVKM. The CDR3 runs 13 residues. CDR3 sequence: CASSPRRHYGYTF. The CDR3 coding sequence is TGTGCCAGCAGCCCGAGGCGGCACTATGGCTACACCTTC.

CDR3 nucleotides: TGTGCCTGGAGGGCCCCAGGGGGGAATGAAAAACTGTTTTTT. Amino acid sequence: CAWRAPGGNEKLFF. The chain couples TRBV30 to TRBJ1-4; TRBD1 matches at 7 bases. With V trimmed by 3 bases and J by 5 bases, 6 bases remained unmatched. The germline V gene encodes CDR1 GTSNPN and CDR2 SVGIG (reference sequence). This CDR3 has 14 residues.

The V and J genes are TRBV6-4 and TRBJ2-1; the match to TRBD2 covers 13 bases. This CDR3 spans 15 amino acids. Losses at the gene ends were 6 bases for V and 5 bases for J; bases not matched to a gene: 4. Germline V gene lookup returns CDR1 MRHNA and CDR2 SNTAGT. CDR3 coding DNA: TGTGCCAGCAGGGGGGGGACTAGCGGGAACAATGAGCAGTTCTTC. Translated: CASRGGTSGNNEQFF.

The J gene is TRBJ2-2, the V gene TRBV7-9; 14 bases map to TRBD2. Trimming took 5 bases from V and 7 from J; bases not matched to a gene: 9. Germline values: CDR1 SEHNR, CDR2 FQNEAQ (reference sequence). CDR3 length equals 17 residues. This CDR3 is CASSPRLAGGPSGELFF. As DNA, the CDR3 is TGTGCCAGCAGCCCCCGACTAGCGGGGGGGCCTAGCGGGGAGCTGTTTTTT.

The chain joins TRBV24-1 to TRBJ1-5, with D perhaps matching TRBD1 (5 bases). V was cut by 9 bases and J by 6 bases, with 14 bases left in between. From germline, CDR1 is KGHDR and CDR2 SFDVKD. This CDR3 is built from 13 residues. The CDR3 DNA follows: TGTGCCACCCAGCGGGGCAGTCGTCAGCCCCAGCATTTT. This sequence encodes CATQRGSRQPQHF.

The V gene is TRBV30, the J gene TRBJ1-2, with D possibly matching TRBD1 (5 bases). This CDR3 has 12 amino acids. The V gene's germline CDR1 is GTSNPN and CDR2 SVGIG (reference sequence). Trimming removed 3 bases from V and 3 bases from J, with 8 bases in between. CDR3 bases: TGTGCCTGGAGGGCACAGGACTATGGCTACACCTTC. Its translation is CAWRAQDYGYTF. The full variable domain, in which reference TRBV30 and TRBJ1-2 provide the parts outside the CDR3, is SQTIHQWPATLVQPVGSPLSLECTVEGTSNPNLYWYRQAAGRGLQLLFYSVGIGQISSEVPQNLSASRPQDRQFILSSKKLLLSDSGFYLCAWRAQDYGYTFGSGTRLTVV.

The V gene is TRBV27, the J gene TRBJ2-5; tentatively, D is TRBD2 (6 bases). Deletions cut 8 bases from V and 5 bases from J, with 12 bases between. The CDR3 covers 12 residues. CDR1 MNHEY and CDR2 SMNVEV come from the germline V gene (reference sequence). CDR3 coding DNA: TGTGCCAGCTCCCAGGGAGGCGAGACCCAGTACTTC. Translation: CASSQGGETQYF.

The chain carries TRBV5-1 and TRBJ1-5; 7 nucleotides align to TRBD1. Losses at the gene ends were 5 bases for V and 3 bases for J; bases not matched to a gene: 2. Per germline, CDR1 SGHRS and CDR2 YFSETQ. The CDR3 runs to 13 residues. DNA for the CDR3: TGCGCCAGCAGACAGGGGTCCAATCAGCCCCAGCATTTT. Translating it yields CASRQGSNQPQHF.

This chain connects TRBV7-2 to TRBJ1-2; D possibly corresponds to TRBD1 (5 bases). The ends were cut back, 2 bases at V and 4 bases at J, with 14 bases in the middle. The CDR3 contains 15 residues. Germline V gene data show CDR1 as SGHTA and CDR2 as FQGNSA. The CDR3 protein is CASSLLSGRGYGYTF. The DNA of the CDR3 is TGTGCCAGCAGCTTATTGTCGGGGAGGGGCTATGGCTACACCTTC.

The chain couples TRBV19 to TRBJ1-2; 7 positions match TRBD1. V trimming: 1 base; J trimming: 4 bases; junction bases outside the gene matches: 9. Germline CDR1 is LNHDA and CDR2 is SQIVND (reference sequence). The CDR3 runs to 16 residues. The CDR3 protein is CASSIGPLGTVYGYTF. DNA for the CDR3: TGTGCCAGTAGTATAGGGCCCCTCGGGACAGTCTATGGCTACACCTTC. Supplemented by reference TRBV19 and TRBJ1-2, the full variable domain reads DGGITQSPKYLFRKEGQNVTLSCEQNLNHDAMYWYRQDPGQGLRLIYYSQIVNDFQKGDIAEGYSVSREKKESFPLTVTSAQKNPTAFYLCASSIGPLGTVYGYTFGSGTRLTVV.

V gene TRBV5-4 combines with J gene TRBJ1-4, with D perhaps TRBD1 (5 bases). V was cut by 4 bases and J by 3 bases, with 10 bases left in between. There are 14 residues in the CDR3. Germline loops: CDR1 SGHNT, CDR2 YYREEE (reference sequence). The CDR3 DNA follows: TGTGCCAGCAGCCCCAGGGCGTCTAATGAAAAACTGTTTTTT. Encoded protein: CASSPRASNEKLFF.

The chain combines TRBV28 with TRBJ1-2, with D perhaps TRBD1 (5 bases). CDR3 length: 16 amino acids. Between the trimmed V and J ends, which lost 6 bases and 2 bases, there was a span of 19 bases. Germline V lookup: CDR1 MDHEN, CDR2 SYDVKM. In DNA, the CDR3 is TGTGCCAGCAGCCCCGGGGGGGGAATGGCAAACTATGGCTACACCTTC. Amino acid sequence: CASSPGGGMANYGYTF.

The CDR3 here is CASSGWSENEKLFF. CDR3 coding DNA: TGTGCCAGCTCCGGGTGGTCGGAAAATGAAAAACTGTTTTTT. The chain joins TRBV28 to TRBJ1-4, with unresolved D. Germline CDR1 reads MDHEN; CDR2 reads SYDVKM. V lost 8 bases and J lost 5, with 15 bases in between. CDR3 length: 14 residues.

The V call is TRBV29-1, the J call TRBJ2-1; 7 bases align to TRBD2. Germline-derived CDR1 and CDR2 are SQVTM and ANQGSEA. This CDR3 region has 14 residues. After removal of 7 bases from V and 5 bases from J, the junction contained 11 bases not matched to a gene. CDR3 sequence: CSARKRGRDNEQFF. The CDR3 bases are TGCAGCGCGAGAAAACGCGGGAGAGACAATGAGCAGTTCTTC.

The chain employs TRBV19 and TRBJ2-7; 7 nucleotides align to TRBD1. This CDR3 contains 14 residues. Germline V gene data show CDR1 as LNHDA and CDR2 as SQIVND (reference sequence). Unmatched junction bases numbered 15, after V lost 7 bases and J lost 9 bases. CDR3 bases: TGTGCCAGTACCTTCTCGGGACAGCCTACGAGGCAGTACTTC. Protein: CASTFSGQPTRQYF. Based on the CDR3 plus reference TRBV19 and TRBJ2-7, the full variable domain is DGGITQSPKYLFRKEGQNVTLSCEQNLNHDAMYWYRQDPGQGLRLIYYSQIVNDFQKGDIAEGYSVSREKKESFPLTVTSAQKNPTAFYLCASTFSGQPTRQYFGPGTRLTVT.

The gene calls are TRBV2 and TRBJ2-5, with 7 positions matching TRBD1. Germline CDR1 SNHLY, CDR2 FYNNEI. With 6 bases clipped from V and 0 bases from J, the junction kept 10 bases outside the gene matches. CDR3 size: 16 residues. The CDR3 coding sequence is TGTGCCAGCAGCGCCGAGGGGGCCGGGTACCAAGAGACCCAGTACTTC. Encoded protein: CASSAEGAGYQETQYF.

V and J are TRBV6-5 and TRBJ2-7, with D maybe TRBD2 (5 bases). This CDR3 is built from 12 residues. Trimming took 6 bases from V and 9 from J, leaving 15 bases between them. The germline CDR1 and CDR2 sequences are MNHEY and SVGAGI. This CDR3 is CASRTRRGGQYF. The CDR3 DNA is TGTGCCAGCAGGACCCGACGCGGAGGGCAGTACTTC.

The genes are TRBV19 and TRBJ1-2, with TRBD1 matching 8 bases. J was trimmed by 8 bases and V by 5 bases; bases with no gene match: 7. The length of the CDR3 is 13 residues. Germline CDR1 is LNHDA and CDR2 is SQIVND (reference sequence). CDR3 loop: CASSPTGEGGYTF. CDR3 coding DNA: TGTGCCAGTAGTCCGACAGGGGAGGGAGGCTACACCTTC.

This chain uses TRBV7-8 with TRBJ1-5, with TRBD1 matching 9 bases. The CDR3 runs to 15 residues. The germline V gene has CDR1 SGHVS and CDR2 FQNEAQ. The V gene end was trimmed by 5 bases and the J gene end by 10 bases; junction bases not matched to a gene: 12. This chain's CDR3 is CASSLTGGSRYPQHF. The CDR3, as DNA: TGTGCCAGCAGCCTCACAGGGGGCTCACGATATCCCCAGCATTTT. The whole variable domain, remainder taken from reference TRBV7-8 and TRBJ1-5, is GAGVSQSPRYKVAKRGQDVALRCDPISGHVSLFWYQQALGQGPEFLTYFQNEAQLDKSGLPSDRFFAERPEGSVSTLKIQRTQQEDSAVYLCASSLTGGSRYPQHFGDGTRLSIL.

As regards this clone: The sample holds other DNA sequences that translate to the same CDR3. This rearrangement joins TRBV21-1 to TRBJ2-5; the table's D call TRBD2 went unverified against the DNA. TRBV21-1 is marked as a pseudogene. This CDR3 spans 20 amino acids. As DNA, the CDR3 is TGTGCCAGCAGCAAAACCCAGGGACTAGCGGGGGGCCGGCCGGGGGAGACCCAGTACTTC. Translating gives CASSKTQGLAGGRPGETQYF.